This T cell receptor beta chain came from a study of CD8 T cells in ankylosing spondylitis. With 0 bases removed from V and 1 base from J, the gap between germline ends came to 9 bases. The germline CDR1 and CDR2 sequences are SGHRS and YFSETQ. This CDR3 spans 15 amino acids. The TCR beta libraries were generated through quantitative 5'-RACE incorporating molecular barcodes. TCRdb called the 5' RACE reads again in MiXCR, with one record for every CDR3 protein. This sample has about 400,000 distinct CDR3 sequences, with approximately 20% found just once. Study-wide points: Earlier literature documents some of the motif variants in reactive arthritis synovial fluid and blood. CD8+ disease-linked clones were present at relatively low frequencies in blood. Ankylosing spondylitis blood appeared to carry a characteristic TCR beta motif of seven to nine highly homologous variants. Disease-associated clones were reportedly significantly overrepresented in matched ankylosing spondylitis synovial fluid.

As concerns this clonotype: Its antigen is not known.

The chain combines TRBV5-1 with TRBJ2-3, with TRBD2 as a possible D gene (5 bases). This clonotype was sampled from a male donor with ankylosing spondylitis. Sequencing was done on a sample of blood, either unsorted or a sorted T cell fraction (not recorded which). The CDR3 spells CASSLDGSRTDTQYF. CDR3 bases: TGCGCCAGCAGCTTGGATGGGAGTCGCACAGATACGCAGTATTTT.